These 16 T cell receptor beta chains were all obtained from the same sample, sequenced in a study of post-analysis software for immune sequencing data (dated by TCRdb to 2014 to 2015). General findings and caveats noted by the study authors: A handful of TRBV segments, including TRBV5-6, TRBV5-1 and TRBV20-1, were significantly more frequent in patients than controls.

Their antigens remain unidentified. To prepare the library, PCR was applied. Instrument on record: Illumina HiSeq 2500. To reduce PCR and sequencing biases, unique molecular identifiers were incorporated into the TCR beta cDNA libraries. TCRdb reprocessing: public reads trimmed at Q25 with fastp, clones called with MiXCR, in-frame beta chains kept. Rows with one shared CDR3 protein collapse into an entry with the most common genes and DNA. The sample has about 820,000 distinct CDR3 sequences on record, roughly half of them singletons. Under 6% of the sample is in the top ten clones. The specimen sequenced was blood. These receptors all stem from a girl aged 5-17 years with multiple sclerosis.

This rearrangement joins TRBV5-1 to TRBJ2-7; D not certain. The CDR3 is made up of 16 amino acids. Germline V CDR1 and CDR2: SGHRS, YFSETQ. The germline V and J ends were trimmed by 4 bases and 0 bases, with 17 bases remaining between them. CDR3 bases: TGCGCCAGCAGCGGCGGACGAAGTTTTAACTCCTACGAGCAGTACTTC. This codes for CASSGGRSFNSYEQYF.

Regarding this clonotype: The junction departs from the called germline gene at one end, perhaps through a read error. The V and J genes are TRBV5-6 and TRBJ2-7; 10 nucleotides agree with TRBD1. This CDR3 is 17 amino acids long. Germline assignment: CDR1 SGHDT and CDR2 YYEEEE. DNA of the CDR3: TGTGCCGGCAGCCCTTTGACAGGGGGCATTCTATTGGGGGAGCAGTACTTC. It codes for CAGSPLTGGILLGEQYF.

This clonotype was recorded only once. The junction departs from the called germline gene at one end, perhaps through a read error. The J gene is TRBJ2-1, the V gene TRBV12-3 or TRBV12-4; 11 bases agree with TRBD2. The CDR3 extends over 15 amino acids. As DNA, the CDR3 is TGTGCCAGCAGACTAGCGGGAGCGTGGATCGATGAGCCGTTCTTC. This translates into CASRLAGAWIDEPFF.

The V and J genes are TRBV6-5 and TRBJ2-3; D is perhaps TRBD2 (6 bases). The CDR3 spans 15 residues. The germline V gene has CDR1 MNHEY and CDR2 SVGAGI. V was pared by 8 bases and J by 3 bases, with 18 bases between. The CDR3 DNA follows: TGTGCCAGCCAAGCCGGGACTGTCAAGACAGATACGCAGTATTTT. It yields the protein CASQAGTVKTDTQYF.

This clonotype came up a few times. The rearrangement links TRBV5-1 to TRBJ1-1; D perhaps matches TRBD1 (5 bases). The V gene's germline CDR1 is SGHRS and CDR2 YFSETQ. The CDR3 is made up of 15 amino acids. Trimming left V 3 bases short and J 4 bases short, with 16 bases between. CDR3 region: CASSYLSAGGTEAFF. In DNA, the CDR3 is TGCGCCAGCAGCTATTTGAGTGCCGGGGGCACTGAAGCTTTCTTT. Supplemented by reference TRBV5-1 and TRBJ1-1, the full variable domain reads KAGVTQTPRYLIKTRGQQVTLSCSPISGHRSVSWYQQTPGQGLQFLFEYFSETQRNKGNFPGRFSGRQFSNSRSEMNVSTLELGDSALYLCASSYLSAGGTEAFFGQGTRLTVV.

The chain links TRBV19 to TRBJ1-4, with D maybe TRBD1 (6 bases). Germline CDR1 reads LNHDA; CDR2 reads SQIVND (reference sequence). The CDR3 sequence is 14 residues long. The ends were cut back, 7 bases at V and 7 bases at J, with 16 bases in the middle. CDR3 DNA: TGTGCCAGTAAGATAACAGGGAGCGGTGAAAAACTGTTTTTT. This codes for CASKITGSGEKLFF.

Only a few counts were recorded for this clonotype. The chain uses TRBV27 and TRBJ1-1; possibly TRBD1 for D (6 bases). CDR1 and CDR2 (germline): MNHEY, SMNVEV (reference sequence). This CDR3 comprises 15 residues. The V gene lost 2 bases and the J gene lost 1 base, with 11 bases spanning the gap. CDR3 protein: CASSLSQGWNTEAFF. The CDR3 region has the DNA TGTGCCAGCAGTTTAAGTCAGGGGTGGAACACTGAAGCTTTCTTT.

The chain links TRBV20-1 to TRBJ2-5, with D uncertain. From germline, CDR1 is DFQATT and CDR2 SNEGSKA (reference sequence). V lost 2 bases and J 11 bases, leaving 18 bases between the germline ends. The CDR3 sequence is 13 residues long. The CDR3 region is CSARPLVRNEQYF. Here the CDR3 DNA reads TGCAGTGCTAGACCACTTGTGAGGAACGAACAGTACTTC.

This clonotype was seen more than once but under ten times. The chain carries TRBV30 and TRBJ1-6, with D possibly matching TRBD1 (6 bases). Between the trimmed V and J ends, which lost 7 bases and 9 bases, there was a span of 22 bases. CDR3 length: 15 amino acids. The germline gives CDR1 GTSNPN, CDR2 SVGIG (reference sequence). The CDR3 here is CASPGGDKRSSPLHF. DNA for the CDR3: TGTGCCTCCCCCGGCGGGGACAAGAGGAGTTCACCCCTCCACTTT.

The V call is TRBV20-1, the J call TRBJ1-2; D call uncertain. This CDR3 comprises 13 residues. The germline gives CDR1 DFQATT, CDR2 SNEGSKA (reference sequence). V lost 8 bases and J lost 4, with 17 bases in between. CDR3 loop: CSPYSPATYGYTF. Here the CDR3 DNA reads TGCAGTCCTTATTCCCCGGCAACCTATGGCTACACCTTC.

The chain recombines TRBV10-3 with TRBJ2-1; 9 bases match TRBD2. CDR3 length equals 16 residues. The V segment lost 3 bases and the J segment 8 bases; nucleotides outside the gene matches: 11. Germline assignment: CDR1 ENHRY and CDR2 SYGVKD. The CDR3 region has the DNA TGTGCCATCAGTGATGGCGGGAGGGCCTCGACCGATGAGCAGTTCTTC. Its protein is CAISDGGRASTDEQFF.

The gene calls are TRBV28 and TRBJ2-5; D remains ambiguous. The CDR3 is 13 residues long. Trimming removed 3 bases from V and 3 bases from J, with 8 bases in between. Germline V CDR1 and CDR2: MDHEN, SYDVKM. DNA for the CDR3: TGTGCCAGCAGTTTGCCCGGCAAAGAGACCCAGTACTTC. Amino acids: CASSLPGKETQYF.

The rearrangement links TRBV9 to TRBJ2-5; the match to TRBD2 covers 10 bases. There are 17 residues in the CDR3. Germline CDR1 reads SGDLS; CDR2 reads YYNGEE. The V gene end was trimmed by 0 bases and the J gene end by 2 bases; junction bases not matched to a gene: 7. CDR3: CASSVGLAGDLQETQYF. DNA of the CDR3: TGTGCCAGCAGCGTAGGTCTAGCGGGAGACCTACAAGAGACCCAGTACTTC.

The chain links TRBV4-1 to TRBJ2-1; D unclear. There are 17 residues in the CDR3. Germline V CDR1 and CDR2: MGHRA, YSYEKL. V was shortened by 0 bases and J by 0 bases, with 12 bases between the two germline ends. The CDR3 DNA reads as TGCGCCAGCAGCCAAGATCGTGAGGCTTCCTCCTACAATGAGCAGTTCTTC. Its translation: CASSQDREASSYNEQFF.

This chain joins TRBV6-6 and TRBJ2-7; 8 bases agree with TRBD2. The J segment lost 2 bases and the V segment lost 2 bases, leaving 5 bases of the junction unmatched. This CDR3 comprises 15 residues. Germline V CDR1 and CDR2: MNHNY, SVGAGI (reference sequence). CDR3 in amino acids: CASSYPNSGTYEQYF. In DNA, the CDR3 is TGTGCCAGCAGTTACCCGAATAGCGGGACCTACGAGCAGTACTTC.

The rearrangement joins TRBV20-1 to TRBJ2-3; a weak D match, TRBD2 (5 bases). There are 14 residues in the CDR3. From germline, CDR1 is DFQATT and CDR2 SNEGSKA (reference sequence). Trimming shortened V by 2 bases and J by 4 bases, and 13 bases separated the two germline ends. The CDR3 here is CSARRGPGPDTQYF. CDR3 in DNA: TGCAGTGCTAGACGCGGGCCTGGTCCAGATACGCAGTATTTT.